The 14 T cell receptor beta chains in this list originate from one sample, sequenced in a study of Tregs in tolerant kidney transplant recipients. The protocol was immunoSEQ multiplex PCR, while the TCRdb copy is restricted to in-frame clones and leaves out a portion. The table has some 68,000 clones, 84% seen once; the top ten hold about 4.5%. The sample was CD4+ T cells from blood. The receptor source for this set is a human donor in good health.

The rearrangement links TRBV14 to TRBJ2-7; D remains unclear. The germline V and J ends were trimmed by 1 base and 2 bases, with 9 bases remaining between them. This CDR3 has 14 amino acids. Per the germline V gene, CDR1 is SGHDN and CDR2 is FVKESK. CDR3 region: CASSQGRSAYEQYF. The CDR3 DNA follows: TGTGCCAGCAGCCAAGGCCGGTCGGCCTACGAGCAGTACTTC. Full variable domain (missing parts from reference TRBV14 and TRBJ2-7): EAGVTQFPSHSVIEKGQTVTLRCDPISGHDNLYWYRRVMGKEIKFLLHFVKESKQDESGMPNNRFLAERTGGTYSTLKVQPAELEDSGVYFCASSQGRSAYEQYFGPGTRLTVT.

The chain carries TRBV4-1 and TRBJ2-7; possibly TRBD2 for D (6 bases). This CDR3 contains 13 residues. The V and J ends lost 4 bases and 1 base respectively, with 8 bases between them. Germline V gene data show CDR1 as MGHRA and CDR2 as YSYEKL. The CDR3 nucleotides are TGCGCCAGCAGCCTAGCGGCTTCCTACGAGCAGTACTTC. Protein product: CASSLAASYEQYF.

A note on this clone: Other nucleotide sequences in the sample specify the same CDR3. The V gene is TRBV6-5, the J gene TRBJ2-7; D is ambiguous. This CDR3 has 14 residues. The germline V and J ends were trimmed by 0 bases and 1 base, with 7 bases remaining between them. Germline CDR1 and CDR2: MNHEY and SVGAGI. The CDR3 DNA reads TGTGCCAGCAGTTACTCAGGCAGTTCCTACGAGCAGTACTTC. This translates into CASSYSGSSYEQYF.

The rearrangement uses TRBV18 and TRBJ1-2, with D maybe TRBD1 (5 bases). Germline V gives CDR1 KGHSH, CDR2 LQKENI. CDR3 length: 14 residues. V lost 5 bases to trimming and J lost 2 bases, with 12 bases between them. This CDR3 reads CASSGVGPNYGYTF. CDR3 DNA sequence: TGTGCCAGCTCAGGCGTGGGACCGAACTATGGCTACACCTTC. The full variable domain, completed using reference TRBV18 and TRBJ1-2, is NAGVMQNPRHLVRRRGQEARLRCSPMKGHSHVYWYRQLPEEGLKFMVYLQKENIIDESGMPKERFSAEFPKEGPSILRIQQVVRGDSAAYFCASSGVGPNYGYTFGSGTRLTVV.

The chain joins TRBV19 to TRBJ2-7, with D possibly being TRBD1 or TRBD2 (6 bases each). This CDR3 has 16 residues. Germline V gene sequence: CDR1 LNHDA, CDR2 SQIVND (reference sequence). V dropped 6 bases and J dropped 3 bases, with 21 bases sitting between them. The CDR3 nucleotides are TGTGCCAGTAGCCGATCCCGTGGAGAGGGGGGCTACGAGCAGTACTTC. It yields the protein CASSRSRGEGGYEQYF.

The chain recombines TRBV25-1 with TRBJ2-7, with 9 positions matching TRBD1. V shed 5 bases and J 0 bases; nucleotides not matched to a gene: 5. Germline V gene data show CDR1 as MGHDK and CDR2 as SYGVNS. The CDR3 sequence is 15 residues long. The CDR3 protein is CASSIPGQGSYEQYF. The CDR3 nucleotides are TGTGCCAGCAGTATTCCGGGACAGGGCTCCTACGAGCAGTACTTC.

V gene TRBV7-9 combines with J gene TRBJ1-1; D possibly corresponds to TRBD1 (6 bases). This CDR3 has 12 amino acids. Germline V gives CDR1 SEHNR, CDR2 FQNEAQ (reference sequence). The germline V and J ends were trimmed by 5 bases and 7 bases, with 11 bases remaining between them. In DNA, the CDR3 is TGTGCCAGCAGCGTAGGACAGTATGAAGCTTTCTTT. Its translation: CASSVGQYEAFF.

V is TRBV28 and J is TRBJ2-7, with TRBD2 matching over 7 bases. V dropped 5 bases and J dropped 1; count of bases not matched to a gene: 5. The CDR3 loop spans 14 amino acids. Germline CDR1 is MDHEN and CDR2 is SYDVKM. The CDR3 loop is CASSIRGSSYEQYF. CDR3 bases: TGTGCCAGCAGTATCCGCGGGAGTTCCTACGAGCAGTACTTC.

The chain couples TRBV5-6 to TRBJ2-5; unclear D gene. There are 14 residues in the CDR3. Germline CDR1 SGHDT, CDR2 YYEEEE. V was pared by 2 bases and J by 2 bases, with 10 bases between. The CDR3 DNA follows: TGTGCCAGCAGCTTCGGGCCTATACAAGAGACCCAGTACTTC. It specifies CASSFGPIQETQYF.

This clone occurred a few times. One junction end disagrees with the germline gene, perhaps due to a read error. The rearrangement links TRBV18 to TRBJ2-3, with a tentative D call TRBD1 (6 bases). Germline-derived CDR1 and CDR2 are KGHSH and LQKENI. The CDR3 is 13 residues long. In nucleotides, the CDR3 is TGTGCCAGCTCCATTAGAGTGGACAGCGAGCGAGATTTT. This codes for CASSIRVDSERDF.

The V call is TRBV9, the J call TRBJ2-3; tentative D call: TRBD2 (5 bases). The CDR3 runs to 13 residues. Germline V CDR1 and CDR2: SGDLS, YYNGEE. V shed 7 bases and J shed 3 bases, with 12 bases lying between them. In DNA, the CDR3 is TGTGCCAGCCCCGTGGAGGAGACAGATACGCAGTATTTT. This encodes CASPVEETDTQYF.

The chain has TRBV7-9 and TRBJ1-1, with D possibly matching TRBD1 (6 bases). This CDR3 comprises 14 residues. With 5 bases removed from V and 0 bases from J, the gap between germline ends came to 10 bases. Per germline, CDR1 SEHNR and CDR2 FQNEAQ (reference sequence). The CDR3 is CASSPQGMNTEAFF. The CDR3 nucleotides are TGTGCCAGCAGCCCTCAGGGGATGAACACTGAAGCTTTCTTT.

V is TRBV10-3 and J is TRBJ1-3; tentative D call: TRBD1 (5 bases). The CDR3 has 12 amino acids. CDR1 ENHRY and CDR2 SYGVKD come from the germline V gene. V lost 10 bases and J lost 4, with 11 bases in between. The CDR3 DNA sequence: TGTGCCACTCAGGGAGAGGGAAACACCATATATTTT. This encodes CATQGEGNTIYF.

This clone showed up just a few times. CDR3 sequence (DNA): TGTGCCAGCAGAGACAGATACACTGAAGCTTTCTTT. It is translated as CASRDRYTEAFF. This sequence joins TRBV6-4 and TRBJ1-1, with D perhaps TRBD1 (5 bases). V lost 6 bases, J lost 3 bases, and 8 bases lay in between. CDR1 is MRHNA and CDR2 is SNTAGT in the germline V gene. The length of the CDR3 is 12 residues.